The 28 T cell receptor beta chains given below trace back to one sample, sequenced in a study of identical twins. TCRdb passed the 5' RACE reads through MiXCR, listing each CDR3 protein once. This sample has 750,000 to 950,000 distinct CDR3 sequences, with approximately 13% found just once. The same data also contributed to another study, on yellow fever vaccine responses in identical twins.

The specimen was PBMCs. The receptor set was obtained from a woman aged 18-29 years in good health.

The rearrangement links TRBV12-3 or TRBV12-4 to TRBJ2-7; 8 nucleotides match TRBD2. Trimming cost V 3 bases and J 3 bases; bases outside gene matches: 7. This CDR3 contains 15 residues. CDR3 in amino acids: CASSLSSGTIYEQYF. The CDR3 nucleotides read TGTGCCAGCAGTTTGAGTAGCGGGACAATCTACGAGCAGTACTTC.

There are a few counts of this clonotype. The rearrangement uses TRBV12-3 or TRBV12-4 and TRBJ2-1, with 9 nucleotides matching TRBD2. Losses at the gene ends were 6 bases for V and 5 bases for J; bases not matched to a gene: 8. The CDR3 totals 15 residues. The DNA of the CDR3 is TGTGCCAGCAGCCGCAGACTAGCGGCCCACAATGAGCAGTTCTTC. Translated, it gives CASSRRLAAHNEQFF.

This clonotype was detected a few times. The rearrangement joins TRBV10-3 to TRBJ2-3, with 11 bases matching TRBD2. The CDR3 extends over 15 amino acids. J was trimmed by 6 bases and V by 4 bases; bases with no gene match: 6. Germline CDR1 reads ENHRY; CDR2 reads SYGVKD. The CDR3 loop is CAISGLAGYSDTQYF. The DNA of the CDR3 is TGTGCCATCAGTGGACTAGCGGGGTATTCGGATACGCAGTATTTT.

The chain uses TRBV5-1 and TRBJ2-1; 7 nucleotides agree with TRBD1. CDR3 size: 15 residues. CDR1 is SGHRS and CDR2 is YFSETQ in the germline V gene. The J segment lost 6 bases and the V segment lost 0 bases, leaving 6 bases of the junction unmatched. The CDR3 DNA is TGCGCCAGCAGCTTGGGACAGGGTTTGATCAATGAGCAGTTCTTC. It yields the protein CASSLGQGLINEQFF.

There are a few counts of this clonotype. This chain joins TRBV28 and TRBJ2-1, with 7 nucleotides matching TRBD2. V was clipped by 2 bases and J by 8 bases; unmatched bases: 9. The length of the CDR3 is 15 residues. In germline, CDR1 is MDHEN, CDR2 SYDVKM. Written as DNA, the CDR3 is TGTGCCAGCAGTTTACCGGGGGTACGGGGGGATGAGCAGTTCTTC. Translating gives CASSLPGVRGDEQFF.

This clonotype was detected many times. V gene TRBV15 combines with J gene TRBJ2-5; possibly TRBD2 for D (5 bases). The CDR3 has 13 amino acids. Germline CDR1 and CDR2: LNHNV and YYDKDF (reference sequence). V dropped 0 bases and J dropped 5 bases, with 7 bases sitting between them. CDR3 protein: CATSRDRRETQYF. In DNA, the CDR3 is TGTGCCACCAGCAGAGATAGGAGGGAGACCCAGTACTTC.

There are a few counts of this clonotype. The J gene is TRBJ2-1, the V gene TRBV11-2; 9 nucleotides align to TRBD1. The junction had 12 bases not matched to a gene; V was cut back by 7 bases and J by 2 bases. The CDR3 contains 17 residues. CDR1 is SGHAT, CDR2 FQNNGV, per germline. The CDR3 loop is CASNSGPGTGTYNEQFF. CDR3 coding DNA: TGTGCCAGCAACTCCGGACCAGGGACAGGGACCTACAATGAGCAGTTCTTC.

This clonotype came up a few times. The chain joins TRBV7-9 to TRBJ1-1; TRBD1 matches 7 bases. Germline trimming cut 5 bases from V and 1 base from J; bases unmatched to any gene: 13. Germline assignment: CDR1 SEHNR and CDR2 FQNEAQ (reference sequence). The length of the CDR3 is 17 residues. CDR3 in DNA: TGTGCCAGCAGCCCGGCCGGGGACAGCTCTTCGAACACTGAAGCTTTCTTT. Translation: CASSPAGDSSSNTEAFF.

This clonotype appeared many times. The chain employs TRBV12-3 or TRBV12-4 and TRBJ2-3, with D maybe TRBD2 (5 bases). The CDR3 totals 12 residues. With 5 bases removed from V and 6 bases from J, the gap between germline ends came to 9 bases. The CDR3 region is CASSQLVDTQYF. The CDR3 DNA reads TGTGCCAGCAGTCAACTAGTGGATACGCAGTATTTT.

The V gene is TRBV24-1, the J gene TRBJ2-3; D ambiguous. V gave up 3 bases and J gave up 4 bases, with 13 bases separating them. Germline assignment: CDR1 KGHDR and CDR2 SFDVKD. The CDR3 length is 15 residues. CDR3 amino acids: CATSDMGWSSDTQYF. The CDR3 nucleotides are TGTGCCACCAGTGATATGGGCTGGAGTTCAGATACGCAGTATTTT.

This clonotype was seen a few times. V and J are TRBV6-2 or TRBV6-3 and TRBJ2-3; 10 positions agree with TRBD2. Losses at the gene ends were 6 bases for V and 0 bases for J; bases not matched to a gene: 24. The CDR3 is 22 residues long. Germline values: CDR1 MNHEY, CDR2 SVGEGT. The CDR3 is CASRGEQPSPGLAYPSTDTQYF. CDR3 coding DNA: TGTGCCAGCAGGGGGGAACAACCATCGCCGGGACTAGCGTACCCTAGCACAGATACGCAGTATTTT.

The V call is TRBV6-5, the J call TRBJ2-5; 9 bases fit TRBD2. With V trimmed by 2 bases and J by 6 bases, 7 bases remained unmatched. Germline V lookup: CDR1 MNHEY, CDR2 SVGAGI. This CDR3 is 15 amino acids long. The CDR3 nucleotides are TGTGCCAGCAGTTACGTAGCGGGAGCTGGAAAGACCCAGTACTTC. Its protein product is CASSYVAGAGKTQYF.

The chain employs TRBV11-3 and TRBJ2-2; D may be TRBD1 (6 bases). The germline gives CDR1 SGHNT, CDR2 YENEEA. Trimming left V 4 bases short and J 7 bases short, with 16 bases between. CDR3 length: 15 residues. CDR3 sequence: CASSSPGQVGGELFF. The CDR3, as DNA: TGTGCCAGCAGCTCGCCGGGACAAGTGGGCGGGGAGCTGTTTTTT.

The chain recombines TRBV11-3 with TRBJ2-1; D is possibly TRBD2 (5 bases). Germline V gives CDR1 SGHNT, CDR2 YENEEA. V lost 2 bases, J lost 8 bases, and 19 bases lay in between. The CDR3 is 16 amino acids. The CDR3 is CASSLSRELLWDEQFF. The CDR3 nucleotides are TGTGCCAGCAGCTTAAGTAGGGAGCTCCTATGGGATGAGCAGTTCTTC.

The rearrangement uses TRBV29-1 and TRBJ2-7; D is perhaps TRBD1 or TRBD2 (6 bases each). V shed 8 bases and J shed 7 bases, with 18 bases lying between them. CDR3 length: 12 residues. CDR1 SQVTM and CDR2 ANQGSEA come from the germline V gene. The CDR3 loop is CSLGRGVGEQYV. CDR3 in DNA: TGCAGCCTCGGAAGGGGGGTCGGGGAGCAGTACGTC.

This clonotype was observed a handful of times. The gene calls are TRBV5-6 and TRBJ2-1; perhaps TRBD2 as D (5 bases). This CDR3 contains 17 residues. The V end lost 0 bases, the J end lost 0 bases, and 13 bases lay between the germline ends. The germline gives CDR1 SGHDT, CDR2 YYEEEE. CDR3: CASSLEAGGYSYNEQFF. Written as DNA, the CDR3 is TGTGCCAGCAGCTTGGAGGCGGGCGGCTACTCCTACAATGAGCAGTTCTTC.

At least ten counts were recorded for this clonotype. The CDR3 bases are TGTGCCAGCAGCTTCCTAGGGCAGGGTGAGCAGTTCTTC. This codes for CASSFLGQGEQFF. V and J are TRBV5-6 and TRBJ2-1, with D perhaps TRBD1 (5 bases). Looked up from germline, CDR1 is SGHDT and CDR2 is YYEEEE. V was pared by 2 bases and J by 9 bases, with 12 bases between. This CDR3 region has 13 residues.

The chain combines TRBV18 with TRBJ1-1, with no clear D. Between the trimmed V and J ends, which lost 2 bases and 4 bases, there was a span of 14 bases. This CDR3 spans 15 amino acids. CDR1 is KGHSH, CDR2 LQKENI, per germline. CDR3 DNA: TGTGCCAGCTCACCATACGGGCAGGCAGCCACTGAAGCTTTCTTT. Translated, it gives CASSPYGQAATEAFF. The full variable domain, its missing parts supplied by reference TRBV18 and TRBJ1-1, is NAGVMQNPRHLVRRRGQEARLRCSPMKGHSHVYWYRQLPEEGLKFMVYLQKENIIDESGMPKERFSAEFPKEGPSILRIQQVVRGDSAAYFCASSPYGQAATEAFFGQGTRLTVV.

The CDR3 reads CASSQAALPRPTSGRGGNEQFF. Here the CDR3 DNA reads TGTGCCAGCAGCCAAGCCGCACTCCCCAGACCAACTAGCGGGAGGGGCGGGAATGAGCAGTTCTTC. J is TRBJ2-1 and V is TRBV4-2; 13 nucleotides line up with TRBD2. Germline-derived CDR1 and CDR2 are LGHNA and YNFKEQ. The J segment lost 7 bases and the V segment lost 1 base, leaving 22 bases of the junction unmatched. This CDR3 is 22 amino acids long.

This clonotype was counted a few times. The gene calls are TRBV7-2 and TRBJ1-1, with 8 bases fitting TRBD1. The junction had 4 bases not matched to a gene; V was cut back by 1 base and J by 3 bases. This CDR3 has 15 amino acids. The germline CDR1 and CDR2 sequences are SGHTA and FQGNSA. Here the CDR3 reads CASSLVAGGYTEAFF. In DNA, the CDR3 is TGTGCCAGCAGCTTAGTTGCAGGGGGCTACACTGAAGCTTTCTTT.

This clonotype was seen many times. The chain is built from TRBV29-1 and TRBJ2-1; tentative D call: TRBD1 (6 bases). The V and J ends lost 8 bases and 3 bases respectively, with 17 bases between them. Per germline, CDR1 SQVTM and CDR2 ANQGSEA. The CDR3 has 14 amino acids. The CDR3 DNA sequence: TGCAGCTGTGGACGGACAGCCTACTACAATGAGCAGTTCTTC. Translated: CSCGRTAYYNEQFF.

This chain joins TRBV20-1 and TRBJ2-7; possible D gene TRBD2, 6 bases. There are 12 residues in the CDR3. The germline V and J ends were trimmed by 7 bases and 4 bases, with 14 bases remaining between them. Germline V lookup: CDR1 DFQATT, CDR2 SNEGSKA (reference sequence). The CDR3 protein is CSVPFGGYEQYV. Here the CDR3 DNA reads TGCAGTGTTCCCTTTGGAGGGTACGAGCAGTACGTC.

This clonotype appeared a few times. J is TRBJ2-7 and V is TRBV3-1; D may be TRBD1 (5 bases). V lost 8 bases and J 0 bases, leaving 11 bases between the germline ends. The CDR3 is 13 amino acids. Per germline, CDR1 LGHDT and CDR2 YNNKEL (reference sequence). CDR3 bases: TGTGCCAGCGGAAGGGGTATCTCCTACGAGCAGTACGTC. It codes for CASGRGISYEQYV.

This clonotype was seen more than once but under ten times. The chain employs TRBV6-1 and TRBJ1-5, with D uncertain. The CDR3 has 16 amino acids. In germline, CDR1 is MNHNS, CDR2 SASEGT. Deletions cut 6 bases from V and 1 base from J, with 16 bases between. The CDR3 spells CASRLGSLGSNQPQHF. In nucleotides, the CDR3 is TGTGCCAGCAGGCTGGGGTCCCTAGGGAGCAATCAGCCCCAGCATTTT.

This clonotype was recorded at least ten times. This sequence joins TRBV6-1 and TRBJ2-5; 7 positions match TRBD2. V dropped 5 bases and J dropped 5; count of bases not matched to a gene: 8. Germline CDR1 and CDR2: MNHNS and SASEGT. There are 14 residues in the CDR3. CDR3 bases: TGTGCCAGCAGTCCCGGGGGGAAGAGGGAGACCCAGTACTTC. This sequence encodes CASSPGGKRETQYF.

The chain carries TRBV5-1 and TRBJ2-1, with 9 positions matching TRBD1. With V trimmed by 4 bases and J by 3 bases, 8 bases remained unmatched. The CDR3 is made up of 16 amino acids. Germline assignment: CDR1 SGHRS and CDR2 YFSETQ. CDR3 in DNA: TGCGCCAGCAGCAAGATTACAGGGGGCTTCTACAATGAGCAGTTCTTC. It translates to CASSKITGGFYNEQFF.

This clonotype was counted ten times or more. This chain joins TRBV7-9 and TRBJ2-7; a possible D gene is TRBD2 (6 bases). The CDR3 loop spans 14 amino acids. Germline lookup yields CDR1 SEHNR and CDR2 FQNEAQ (reference sequence). Trimming removed 4 bases from V and 2 bases from J, with 12 bases in between. CDR3 coding DNA: TGTGCCAGCAGCTCCCGCCGGGGGACCTACGAGCAGTACTTC. Its protein is CASSSRRGTYEQYF.

The chain recombines TRBV28 with TRBJ2-2, with 8 bases fitting TRBD1. V was clipped by 8 bases and J by 4 bases; unmatched bases: 9. Germline CDR1 reads MDHEN; CDR2 reads SYDVKM. The CDR3 totals 15 residues. CDR3: CASQGAGGGTGELFF. CDR3 coding DNA: TGTGCCAGCCAAGGGGCAGGGGGCGGCACCGGGGAGCTGTTTTTT.